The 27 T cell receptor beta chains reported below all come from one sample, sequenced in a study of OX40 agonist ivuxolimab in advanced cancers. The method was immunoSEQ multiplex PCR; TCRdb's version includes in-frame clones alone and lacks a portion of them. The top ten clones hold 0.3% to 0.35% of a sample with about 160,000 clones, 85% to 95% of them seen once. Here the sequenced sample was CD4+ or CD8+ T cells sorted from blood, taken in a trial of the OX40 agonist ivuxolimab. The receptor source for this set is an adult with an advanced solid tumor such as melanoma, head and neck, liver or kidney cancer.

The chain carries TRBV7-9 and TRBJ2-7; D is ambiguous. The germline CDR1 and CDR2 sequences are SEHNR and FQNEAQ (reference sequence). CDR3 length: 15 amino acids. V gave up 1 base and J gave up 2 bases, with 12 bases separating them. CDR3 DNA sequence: TGTGCCAGCAGCTTAGATTCCCACCCCCCCTACGAGCAGTACTTC. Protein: CASSLDSHPPYEQYF.

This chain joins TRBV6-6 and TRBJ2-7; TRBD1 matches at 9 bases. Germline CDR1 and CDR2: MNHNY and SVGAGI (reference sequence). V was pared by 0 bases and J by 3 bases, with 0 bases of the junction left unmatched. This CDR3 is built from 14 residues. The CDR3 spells CASSYSDRGYEQYF. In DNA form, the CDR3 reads TGTGCCAGCAGTTACTCGGACAGGGGCTACGAGCAGTACTTC.

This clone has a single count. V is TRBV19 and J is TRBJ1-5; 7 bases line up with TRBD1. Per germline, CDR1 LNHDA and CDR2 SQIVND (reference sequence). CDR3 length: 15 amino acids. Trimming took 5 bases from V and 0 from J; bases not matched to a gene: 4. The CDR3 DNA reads TGTGCCAGTAGTTCTAGACAGGGTAGCAATCAGCCCCAGCATTTT. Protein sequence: CASSSRQGSNQPQHF. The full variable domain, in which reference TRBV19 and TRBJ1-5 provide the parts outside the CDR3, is DGGITQSPKYLFRKEGQNVTLSCEQNLNHDAMYWYRQDPGQGLRLIYYSQIVNDFQKGDIAEGYSVSREKKESFPLTVTSAQKNPTAFYLCASSSRQGSNQPQHFGDGTRLSIL.

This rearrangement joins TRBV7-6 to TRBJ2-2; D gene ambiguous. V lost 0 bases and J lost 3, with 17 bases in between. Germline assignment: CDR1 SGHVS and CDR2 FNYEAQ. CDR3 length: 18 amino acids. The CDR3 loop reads CASSLAPPRAHDTGELFF. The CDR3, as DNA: TGTGCCAGCAGCTTAGCCCCACCTAGGGCGCACGACACCGGGGAGCTGTTTTTT.

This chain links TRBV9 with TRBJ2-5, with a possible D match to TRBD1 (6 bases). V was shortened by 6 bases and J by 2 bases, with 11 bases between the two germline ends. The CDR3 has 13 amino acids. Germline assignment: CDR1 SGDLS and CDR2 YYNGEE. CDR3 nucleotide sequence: TGTGCCAGCAACGCACAGGGACAAGAGACCCAGTACTTC. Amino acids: CASNAQGQETQYF.

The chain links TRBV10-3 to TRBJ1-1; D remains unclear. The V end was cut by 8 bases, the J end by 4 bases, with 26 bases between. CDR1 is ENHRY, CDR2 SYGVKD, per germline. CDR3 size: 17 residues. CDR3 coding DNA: TGTGCCATCGCACCCGGCCGGCCGCGGACCATGAGCACTGAAGCTTTCTTT. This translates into CAIAPGRPRTMSTEAFF.

Written as DNA, the CDR3 is TGCGCCAGCAGCTTCGGACAGGTGAGCTCCTACGAGCAGTACTTC. Protein: CASSFGQVSSYEQYF. This sequence joins TRBV5-1 and TRBJ2-7, with 7 nucleotides matching TRBD1. Germline values: CDR1 SGHRS, CDR2 YFSETQ. CDR3 size: 15 residues. After removal of 2 bases from V and 0 bases from J, the junction contained 5 bases not matched to a gene.

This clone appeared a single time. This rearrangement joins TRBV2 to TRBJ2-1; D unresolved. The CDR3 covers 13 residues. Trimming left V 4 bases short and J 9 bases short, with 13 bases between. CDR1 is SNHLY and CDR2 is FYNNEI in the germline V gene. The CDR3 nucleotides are TGTGCCAGCAGTGGAGAGAGAACCACTGAGCAGTTCTTC. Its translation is CASSGERTTEQFF.

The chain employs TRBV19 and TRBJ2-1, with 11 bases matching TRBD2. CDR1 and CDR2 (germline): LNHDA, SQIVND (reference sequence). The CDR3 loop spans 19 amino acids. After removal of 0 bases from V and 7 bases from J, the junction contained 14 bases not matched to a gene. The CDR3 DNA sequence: TGTGCCAGTAGTATAGATCTCGGGATAGCGGGAGGGCCTTGGAATGAGCAGTTCTTC. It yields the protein CASSIDLGIAGGPWNEQFF.

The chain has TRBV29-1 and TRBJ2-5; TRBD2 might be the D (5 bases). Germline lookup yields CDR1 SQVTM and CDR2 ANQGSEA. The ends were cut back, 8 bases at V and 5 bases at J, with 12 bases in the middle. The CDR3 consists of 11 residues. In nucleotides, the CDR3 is TGCAGCTACCTCGGCGGGGAGACCCAGTACTTC. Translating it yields CSYLGGETQYF.

DNA of the CDR3: TGTGCCAGTAGTAATCTGGTGTCGCCATCGAATGAGCAGTTCTTC. It codes for CASSNLVSPSNEQFF. This chain joins TRBV19 and TRBJ2-1; no clear D gene. Germline V gene data show CDR1 as LNHDA and CDR2 as SQIVND (reference sequence). Trimming cost V 4 bases and J 7 bases, with 17 bases left between them. This CDR3 contains 15 residues.

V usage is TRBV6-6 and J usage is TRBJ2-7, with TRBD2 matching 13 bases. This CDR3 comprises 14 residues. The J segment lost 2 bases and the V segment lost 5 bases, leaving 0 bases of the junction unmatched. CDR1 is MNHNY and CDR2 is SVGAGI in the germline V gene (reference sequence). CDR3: CASSTSGRAYEQYF. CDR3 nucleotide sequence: TGTGCCAGCAGTACTAGCGGGAGGGCCTACGAGCAGTACTTC.

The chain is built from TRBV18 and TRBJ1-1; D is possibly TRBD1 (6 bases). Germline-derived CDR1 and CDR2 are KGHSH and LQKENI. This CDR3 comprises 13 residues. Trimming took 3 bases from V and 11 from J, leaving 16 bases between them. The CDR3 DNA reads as TGTGCCAGCTCACCGAACAGGGAGAGGGCGGCTTTCTTT. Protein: CASSPNRERAAFF.

CDR3: CASSPMREYNEQFF. The CDR3, as DNA: TGTGCCAGCAGCCCTATGAGGGAGTACAATGAGCAGTTCTTC. The rearrangement uses TRBV11-3 and TRBJ2-1; D is perhaps TRBD2 (5 bases). The CDR3 totals 14 residues. Trimming cost V 5 bases and J 4 bases, with 12 bases left between them. Germline V gene lookup returns CDR1 SGHNT and CDR2 YENEEA.

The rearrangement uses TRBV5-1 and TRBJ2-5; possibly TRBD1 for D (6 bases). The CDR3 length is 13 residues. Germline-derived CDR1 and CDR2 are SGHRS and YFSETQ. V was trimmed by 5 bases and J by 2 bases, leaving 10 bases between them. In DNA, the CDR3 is TGCGCCAGCAGGATGGACAGTCAAGAGACCCAGTACTTC. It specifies CASRMDSQETQYF. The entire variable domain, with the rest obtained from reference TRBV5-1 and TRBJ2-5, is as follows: KAGVTQTPRYLIKTRGQQVTLSCSPISGHRSVSWYQQTPGQGLQFLFEYFSETQRNKGNFPGRFSGRQFSNSRSEMNVSTLELGDSALYLCASRMDSQETQYFGPGTRLLVL.

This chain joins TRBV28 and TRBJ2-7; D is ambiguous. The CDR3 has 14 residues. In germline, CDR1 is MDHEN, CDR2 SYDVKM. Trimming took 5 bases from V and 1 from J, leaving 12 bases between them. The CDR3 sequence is CASSPPGQSYEQYF. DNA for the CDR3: TGTGCCAGCAGTCCCCCCGGGCAGTCCTACGAGCAGTACTTC.

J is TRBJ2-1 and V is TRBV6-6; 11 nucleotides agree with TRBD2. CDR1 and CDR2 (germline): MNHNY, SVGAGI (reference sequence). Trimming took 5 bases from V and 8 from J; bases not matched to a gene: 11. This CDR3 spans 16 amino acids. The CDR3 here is CASSPSPSSGRYEQFF. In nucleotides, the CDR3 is TGTGCCAGCAGTCCTTCCCCGTCTAGCGGGAGGTATGAGCAGTTCTTC.

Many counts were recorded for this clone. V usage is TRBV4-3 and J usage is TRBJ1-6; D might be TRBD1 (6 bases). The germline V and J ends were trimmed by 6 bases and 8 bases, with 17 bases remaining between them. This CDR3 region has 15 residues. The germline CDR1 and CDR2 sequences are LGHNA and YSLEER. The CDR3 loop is CASRWTERDYSPLHF. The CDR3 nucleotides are TGCGCCAGCAGATGGACAGAAAGAGACTATTCACCCCTCCACTTT.

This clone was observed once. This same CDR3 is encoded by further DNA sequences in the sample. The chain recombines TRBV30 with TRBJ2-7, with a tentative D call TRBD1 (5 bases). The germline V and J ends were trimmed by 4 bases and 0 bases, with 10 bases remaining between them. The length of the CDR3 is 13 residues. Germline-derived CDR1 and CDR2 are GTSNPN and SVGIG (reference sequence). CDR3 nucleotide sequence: TGTGCCTGGACCCCCAGGGTCTCCTACGAGCAGTACTTC. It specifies CAWTPRVSYEQYF.

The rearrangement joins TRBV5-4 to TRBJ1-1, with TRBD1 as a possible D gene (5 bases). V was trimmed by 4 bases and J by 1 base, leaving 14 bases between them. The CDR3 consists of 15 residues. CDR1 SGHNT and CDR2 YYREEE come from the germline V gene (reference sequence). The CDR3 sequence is CASSPLAGQNTEAFF. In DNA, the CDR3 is TGTGCCAGCAGCCCGCTCGCCGGACAGAACACTGAAGCTTTCTTT. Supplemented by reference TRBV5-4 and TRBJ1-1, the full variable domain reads ETGVTQSPTHLIKTRGQQVTLRCSSQSGHNTVSWYQQALGQGPQFIFQYYREEENGRGNFPPRFSGLQFPNYSSELNVNALELDDSALYLCASSPLAGQNTEAFFGQGTRLTVV.

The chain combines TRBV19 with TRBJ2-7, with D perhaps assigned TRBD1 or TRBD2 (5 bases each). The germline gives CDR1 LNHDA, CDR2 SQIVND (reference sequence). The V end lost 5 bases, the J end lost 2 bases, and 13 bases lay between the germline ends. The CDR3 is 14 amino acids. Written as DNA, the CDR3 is TGTGCCAGTAGTTACCGGGACGGGGCCTACGAGCAGTACTTC. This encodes CASSYRDGAYEQYF.

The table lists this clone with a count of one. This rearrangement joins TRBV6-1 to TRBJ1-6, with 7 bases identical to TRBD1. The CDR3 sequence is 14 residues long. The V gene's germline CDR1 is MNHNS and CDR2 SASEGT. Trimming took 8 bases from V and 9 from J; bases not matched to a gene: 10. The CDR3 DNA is TGTGCCAGCGGAGGCAGGGGGAGCGGTTCACCCCTCCACTTT. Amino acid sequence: CASGGRGSGSPLHF.

CDR3 coding DNA: TGTGCCAGCAGCTTAGTGGGACAGATCTCTCCTGAAGCTTTCTTT. Translating gives CASSLVGQISPEAFF. This sequence joins TRBV7-2 and TRBJ1-1, with 7 positions matching TRBD1. Germline CDR1 and CDR2: SGHTA and FQGNSA. The CDR3 runs 15 residues. Trimming removed 1 base from V and 6 bases from J; junction bases left unmatched: 8.

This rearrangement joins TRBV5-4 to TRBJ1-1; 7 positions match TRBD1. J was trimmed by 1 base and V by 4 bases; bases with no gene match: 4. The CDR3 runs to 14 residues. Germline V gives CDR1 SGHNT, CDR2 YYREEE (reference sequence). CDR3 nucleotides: TGTGCCAGCAGCCTGACAGGGACGAACACTGAAGCTTTCTTT. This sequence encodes CASSLTGTNTEAFF.

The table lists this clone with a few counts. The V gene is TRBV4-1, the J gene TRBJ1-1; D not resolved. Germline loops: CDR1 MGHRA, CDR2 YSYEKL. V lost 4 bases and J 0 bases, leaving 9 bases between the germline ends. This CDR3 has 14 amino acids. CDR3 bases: TGCGCCAGCAGCCGTGGGCCACTGAACACTGAAGCTTTCTTT. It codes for CASSRGPLNTEAFF.

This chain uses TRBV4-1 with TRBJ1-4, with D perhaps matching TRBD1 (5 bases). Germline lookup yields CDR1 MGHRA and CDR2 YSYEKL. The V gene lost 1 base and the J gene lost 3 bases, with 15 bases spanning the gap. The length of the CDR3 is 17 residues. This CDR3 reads CASSQGGGRFANEKLFF. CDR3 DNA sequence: TGCGCCAGCAGCCAAGGGGGGGGTAGGTTTGCTAATGAAAAACTGTTTTTT.

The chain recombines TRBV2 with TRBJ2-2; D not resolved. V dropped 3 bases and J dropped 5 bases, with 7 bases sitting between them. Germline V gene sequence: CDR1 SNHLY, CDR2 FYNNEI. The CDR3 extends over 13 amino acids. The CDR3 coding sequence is TGTGCCAGCAGTGAGATCCCTACCGGGGAGCTGTTTTTT. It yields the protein CASSEIPTGELFF. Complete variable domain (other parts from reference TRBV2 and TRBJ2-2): EPEVTQTPSHQVTQMGQEVILRCVPISNHLYFYWYRQILGQKVEFLVSFYNNEISEKSEIFDDQFSVERPDGSNFTLKIRSTKLEDSAMYFCASSEIPTGELFFGEGSRLTVL.